This is a list of T cell receptor beta chains from one sample in a study of radiation and T cells in renal cell carcinoma. Sequenced by immunoSEQ multiplex PCR; TCRdb stores in-frame clones only, minus some. The sample lists around 30,000 clones, approximately 81% occurring once. Sequencing was performed on blood, taken from a patient whose treatment included radiotherapy and nephrectomy. Receptor source: a man in his 60s with renal cell carcinoma. Both conserved end residues are part of each CDR3. Fields, in order: J gene, clone size, V gene, D gene, CDR3 DNA, CDR3 protein. The D gene is left open where the match is weak. Clone size, where shown, is once, few, many, or a class for clones that have expanded.

TRBJ2-3 | - | TRBV23-1 | - | TGCGCCAGTAAAGAAGAGGGGGGCACAGATACGCAGTATTTT | CASKEEGGTDTQYF
TRBJ2-3 | - | TRBV5-4 | - | TGTGCCAGCAGCTTCGGATCCCCAGATACGCAGTATTTT | CASSFGSPDTQYF
TRBJ1-4 | - | TRBV6-6 | - | TGTGCCAGCAGGATCGGGGGGCACGAAAAACTGTTTTTT | CASRIGGHEKLFF
TRBJ1-5 | few | TRBV4-1 | TRBD1 | TGCGCCAGCAGCCAAGATGTCAGGGGGAATCAGCCCCAGCATTTT | CASSQDVRGNQPQHF
TRBJ2-3 | - | TRBV5-1 | - | TGCGCCAGCAGCGGCGGGACTCCGGACACAGATACGCAGTATTTT | CASSGGTPDTDTQYF
TRBJ2-3 | - | TRBV30 | TRBD2 | TGTGCCTGGAGATTGATAGCGGGAGGGCCGTATACGCAGTATTTT | CAWRLIAGGPYTQYF
TRBJ1-1 | - | TRBV19 | - | TGTGCCAGTAGTCGCTACAGGGACGGTAACACTGAAGCTTTCTTT | CASSRYRDGNTEAFF
TRBJ2-3 | - | TRBV5-1 | TRBD1 | TGCGCCAGCAGCTCCCAACAGGGGTGGTACACAGATACGCAGTATTTT | CASSSQQGWYTDTQYF
TRBJ2-3 | few | TRBV5-4 | TRBD2 | TGTGCCAGCACCCTAGCGGGCCTGAGATCAGATACGCAGTATTTT | CASTLAGLRSDTQYF
TRBJ1-1 | - | TRBV11-2 | TRBD1 | TGTGCCAGCAGCCCCTATGGACAGGGGAGCCGCGTTGAAGCTTTCTTT | CASSPYGQGSRVEAFF
TRBJ1-2 | - | TRBV19 | - | TGTGCCAGTAGTATAGAGGGGACACGGAGTGGCTATGGCTACACCTTC | CASSIEGTRSGYGYTF
TRBJ2-1 | - | TRBV10-3 | TRBD2 | TGTGCCATCAGTGGCAATAGCGGGTACTCCTACAATGAGCAGTTCTTC | CAISGNSGYSYNEQFF
TRBJ1-5 | few | TRBV27 | - | TGTGCCAGCAGCCCCGGGTGGAGCAATCAGCCCCAGCATTTT | CASSPGWSNQPQHF
TRBJ2-7 | - | TRBV30 | TRBD1 | TGTGCCTGGAGCCGGACAGGTCCGGGCGAGCAGTACTTC | CAWSRTGPGEQYF
TRBJ1-2 | - | TRBV19 | - | TGTGCCAGTAGGCCGCCGGGGGGCTTGTATGGCTACACCTTC | CASRPPGGLYGYTF
TRBJ1-1 | - | TRBV6-5 | TRBD1 | TGTGCCAGCAGTTACCTACCGGGACAGATGAACACTGAAGCTTTCTTT | CASSYLPGQMNTEAFF
TRBJ2-7 | - | TRBV29-1 | TRBD1 | TGCAGCGTCACAGGGGTGGGCGAGCAGTACTTC | CSVTGVGEQYF
TRBJ1-1 | few | TRBV6-6 | - | TGTGCCAGCAGTTACTCCGCCAGTGAAGCTTTCTTT | CASSYSASEAFF
TRBJ1-1 | once | TRBV18 | TRBD1 | TGTGCCAGCTCACCATCTGCGACAGGGCTGAACACTGAAGCTTTCTTT | CASSPSATGLNTEAFF
TRBJ1-2 | - | TRBV30 | - | TGTGCCTGGACCACCTTTTATGGCTACACCTTC | CAWTTFYGYTF
TRBJ2-7 | - | TRBV10-3 | - | TGTGCCATCAGTGAGTCGGGTTACGAGCAGTACTTC | CAISESGYEQYF
TRBJ2-5 | - | TRBV6-6 | - | TGTGCCAGCAGTAATGTCCAAGAGACCCAGTACTTC | CASSNVQETQYF
TRBJ2-2 | - | TRBV29-1 | TRBD1 | TGCAGCGCATCAAGCCCGGTGGCAGGGGGCACCGGGGAGCTGTTTTTT | CSASSPVAGGTGELFF
TRBJ1-5 | medium-sized | TRBV5-1 | - | TGCGCCAGCAGCTTGTTGGGTGGCAATCAGCCCCAGCATTTT | CASSLLGGNQPQHF
TRBJ2-5 | - | TRBV5-6 | - | TGTGCCAGCAAAGTGTATTCCCAAGAGACCCAGTACTTC | CASKVYSQETQYF
TRBJ1-1 | - | TRBV27 | TRBD1 | TGTGCCAGCAGTTTCTACCTTGGGACAGTGAACACTGAAGCTTTCTTT | CASSFYLGTVNTEAFF
TRBJ2-4 | - | TRBV7-2 | TRBD1 | TGTGCCAGCAGCTTCGGGGGGACAGGGGACCTTCTAGCCAAAAACATTCAGTACTTC | CASSFGGTGDLLAKNIQYF
TRBJ1-2 | - | TRBV15 | - | TGTGCCACGAGTCTCGCTAACTATGGCTACACCTTC | CATSLANYGYTF
TRBJ2-1 | - | TRBV9 | TRBD2 | TGTGCCAGCAGTCTTAATGGGGGACTAGCGGGATACAATGAGCAGTTCTTC | CASSLNGGLAGYNEQFF
TRBJ2-7 | - | TRBV5-4 | - | TGTGCCAGCAGCAGAGACAACCCACAGGGCTACGAGCAGTACTTC | CASSRDNPQGYEQYF
TRBJ2-7 | - | TRBV6-1 | - | TGTGCCAGCAGGCAAAAGCCTGGGACCTACGAGCAGTACTTC | CASRQKPGTYEQYF